This T cell receptor beta chain was recovered during a study of cytomegalovirus exposure and HLA in healthy donors (TCRdb year 2017). With regard to the full study: An earlier analysis of about 530 of the donors reported about 280 Gb of sequence data and around 110 million unique TCR beta sequences obtained from roughly 180 million T cells. An earlier analysis of around 640 of the donors used high-throughput TCR beta sequencing to judge whether each TCR beta V gene segment behaved as functional or pseudogenic. To predict cytomegalovirus infection status, the study combined high-throughput TCR immunosequencing, statistical association of individual TCRs with disease status, and machine learning. Rather than drawing on any new phenotypic data, the later analysis identified candidate immune exposures from TCR beta sequences and the way those sequences occurred across donors. Along with the approximately 670-subject first cohort, a separate validation cohort of over a hundred different subjects was used. The T cell repertoires of around 730 subjects were profiled by immunosequencing and related to cytomegalovirus serostatus. Several DR-DQ haplotypes were treated as single units for association and clustering because of strong linkage in the cohort. All discovery cohort repertoires had been generated using a single sequencing platform. Both class I and class II loci were covered by HLA typing, at four-digit resolution. A later analysis re-analyzed previously published TCR beta repertoires from hundreds of donors and added high-resolution HLA genotyping to study TCR occurrence patterns. Approximately 300 gigabases of sequencing data and 70 million to 100 million unique TCR sequences were included in an early release covering about 700 HLA-typed donors. Among roughly 400 genotyped donors of the cohort, an average of about 240,000 unique TCR beta nucleotide sequences was sequenced per donor, of which roughly 17% were non-productive. A later genetic analysis used genome-wide SNP genotypes for about 60% of the roughly 700 donors, treating that subset as a discovery cohort. The study aimed to test whether signatures of past pathogen exposure could be identified by cataloging public T cell receptors. Of the approximately 400 genotyped donors, approximately 82% fell in the genetic ancestry cluster associated with self-reported Caucasian donors. Donor age, sex, ethnicity and CMV serostatus were compiled alongside the repertoire data. Typing coverage differed by locus: A, B, C, DRB1 and DQB1 were typed in about 620-630 donors, DQA1 in around 500, DPA1 in nearly 610, and DPB1 in just under 490. Beyond this particular receptor, the publication reports: A few of the identified cytomegalovirus-associated TCR beta chains were confirmed in vitro to be specific for cytomegalovirus antigens. Strong co-occurrence of HLA alleles, especially DR and DQ, made assigning TCR associations to individual alleles difficult. Because some donors lacked HLA typing at each locus, the association tests relied only on the typed subset. A later analysis reported that several top co-occurrence clusters appeared linked to parvovirus B19, influenza, CMV and Epstein-Barr virus. The sequencing pipeline was judged likely to have produced a cluster of highly shared sequence variants as a technical artifact. While some public TCRs were present in many individuals, most TCR sequences turned up only very rarely across donors. A further reported finding was that TCR beta sequences accurately predicted the HLA-A and HLA-B alleles for most subjects in the first cohort. A total of around 150 TCR beta chains were listed by the study as associated with cytomegalovirus. In a later genetic analysis, fewer N-insertions in productive TCRs were reported among donors in an Asian-associated ancestry cluster than the 666-donor mean. At a false discovery rate of 0.05, a later analysis linked around 15,000 TCR beta sequences to specific HLA alleles. Linkage disequilibrium might explain the correlated functional status among segregating V segments, but an unknown experimental factor could not be excluded. Only TCR beta chains were sequenced in this cohort, and the absence of alpha or paired-chain data limited detectable features. In a later analysis, most CMV-associated TCR beta chains were found to appear HLA-restricted, with HLA associations seemingly driven largely by CMV exposure. The classifier was reported to diagnose cytomegalovirus status with high specificity and sensitivity in both the original cohort and the validation cohort. In a later analysis, the rate of TCR association differed among HLA loci, with DRB1 alleles having the most associated TCRs and HLA-C alleles having the fewest. In a later analysis, HLA-associated TCR beta chains showed more clonal expansion and lower generation probabilities than non-associated chains that were equally common. The authors suggested that the approach could potentially be extended to other disease states and immunological phenotypes. Because counts were too low, roughly 16 rarely observed V segments, including chromosome 9 orphons, were excluded from the earlier analysis of 587 of the donors. In an earlier analysis of 500 to 650 of the donors, most TCR beta V segments appeared in productive rearrangements about 90% or about 30% of the time, broadly matching IMGT annotations. The presence/absence analyses assumed that sequencing depth was roughly uniform across donors, and that assumption may not be true. An association between a missense DCLRE1C variant and V-gene and J-gene trimming of TCR beta chains was found in a later genetic analysis and replicated in an independent cohort. Some IMGT-functional V segments, including TRBV6-2 and TRBV6-3, could not be distinguished by the 87-base-pair reads and were therefore excluded. Immune exposure information for the cohort was limited to CMV serostatus.

About this clone: It lacks a known antigen. No quality values exist for individual bases; no much larger clone is one base distant.

In total, just over 650 healthy bone marrow donors made up the cohort. Cohort members were all nominally healthy when sampled, although unrecorded immune exposures were likely present. The donor tested CMV seropositive and was one of the 289 seropositive cohort members. A peripheral blood sample was collected from each donor, and TCR beta sequencing was performed on peripheral blood mononuclear cells. Genomic DNA was extracted from the blood cell samples with the Qiagen DNeasy Blood Extraction Kit. Taken from the germline V gene (reference sequence), the CDR1 and CDR2 loops are MNHNY and SVGAGI. V has 4 bases trimmed and J has 16 bases trimmed; junction bases matching no gene number 6. From the cysteine through the phenylalanine, the CDR3 covers 11 amino acids. Here the CDR3 DNA is all that survives: 33 bases in frame from base 1. Library creation used the immunoSEQ multiplex PCR assay. The multiplex PCR relied on a mix of 60 forward primers for TCR Vbeta segments and 13 reverse primers for TCR Jbeta segments. Amplification of the CDR3 region of rearranged TCR beta genes was performed with a multiplex PCR assay on genomic DNA. The amplified TCR beta libraries were sequenced on the Illumina HiSeq System as 87-base-pair reads. As for the authors' bioinformatics: Across the roughly 670 repertoires, a later analysis counted approximately 83 million unique TCR beta chains, around 11 million of which were shared by at least two donors. Raw reads were error-corrected and collapsed into unique sequences by a nearest-neighbor algorithm in which closely related sequences were merged to remove PCR and sequencing errors. To assign V, D and J gene segments, CDR3 sequences were aligned to IMGT reference sequences. For a sequence to be retained, a match of at least six nucleotides to both a V gene segment and a J gene segment was required. A rearrangement counted as productive if the CDR3 had no stop codons and remained in frame with V and J, and every other rearrangement counted as non-productive. Following IMGT convention, CDR3 was defined as the stretch from the second conserved V-encoded cysteine to the conserved J-encoded phenylalanine. The earlier analysis of 587 of the donors excluded sequences that lacked an unambiguous match to a single V gene segment. An earlier analysis of some 610 of the donors called V segments functional above 56.7% productive rearrangements and segregating when the between-donor standard deviation exceeded 5%. A statistical classification framework was built to diagnose cytomegalovirus status from the catalog of TCR beta chain sequences. In a later analysis, V and J genes were assigned by comparing TCR nucleotide sequences against IMGT/GENE-DB human TR gene sequences. A later analysis assigned CDR3 sequences and most-parsimonious VDJ recombination scenarios with the TCRdist pipeline. A later analysis defined each TCR beta chain by its CDR3 amino acid sequence plus V-gene family, and excluded reads lacking a unique V-gene family. As a way to deal with suspected cross-contamination and a sequencing artifact, a later analysis dropped hundreds of nucleotide sequences that were highly shared and had low generation probability. In a later analysis, a clonal expansion index for each public chain was calculated from normalized within-repertoire ranks of inferred template counts. In a later analysis, generation probabilities were computed using a VDJ recombination model fitted to out-of-frame rearrangements, and the results were checked against IGoR. A later analysis scored TCR-TCR, TCR-HLA and TCR-CMV co-occurrence with hypergeometric tests, applying a repertoire-size bias correction to TCR pairs. A later analysis estimated false discovery rates by permuting HLA or CMV assignments 20 times. In a later analysis, co-occurring TCRs were grouped using DBSCAN, and TCRdist sequence similarity was added for clustering within HLA-allele-positive subsets. Repertoires with fewer than 30,000 or more than 120,000 public chains were left out of co-occurrence clustering, as were five repertoires with anomalous nucleotide sharing. In TCRdb, the immuneACCESS table is reduced to in-frame sequences with V and J assigned. These tables do not hold every clone; where another copy was compared, an unresolved V gene accounts for under half, and the others remain unexplained. That table is the source of V, J and clone size, and D and trimming were worked out from the DNA. Within this sample are some 160,000 clones, with about 76% of them counted one time only. About 4.9% of the sample is in the top ten clones.

What was sequenced was PBMCs. The TCR was taken from a woman aged 18-29 years in good health and CMV-seropositive. Recombination connected TRBV6-6 to TRBJ1-4; 7 nucleotides in the junction match TRBD1. For the CDR3, the sequence is CASSFSQGWFF. The DNA reads TGTGCCAGCAGTTTCTCACAGGGGTGGTTTTTT.